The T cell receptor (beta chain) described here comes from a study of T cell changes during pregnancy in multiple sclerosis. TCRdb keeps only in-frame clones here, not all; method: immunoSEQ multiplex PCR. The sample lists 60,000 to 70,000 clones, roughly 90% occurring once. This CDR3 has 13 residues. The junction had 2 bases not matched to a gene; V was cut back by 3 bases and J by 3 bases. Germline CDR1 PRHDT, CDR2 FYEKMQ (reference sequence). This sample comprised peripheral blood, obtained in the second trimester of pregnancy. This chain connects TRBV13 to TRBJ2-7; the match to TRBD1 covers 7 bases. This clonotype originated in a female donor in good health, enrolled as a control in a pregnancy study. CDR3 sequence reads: CASSFRQGYEQYF. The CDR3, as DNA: TGTGCCAGCAGCTTTCGACAGGGCTACGAGCAGTACTTC.